The rows below give T cell receptor beta chains drawn from one sample of a study of post-analysis software for immune sequencing data. TCRdb reanalysed the PCR reads using MiXCR and keeps one entry per CDR3 protein. In the table there are hundreds of thousands of distinct CDR3 sequences, approximately 59% of which are singletons. Input material: blood. These receptors all come from a girl aged 2 to 9 with multiple sclerosis. Each CDR3 is given with its conserved first and last residue.

j_call: TRBJ2-3; v_call: TRBV2; cdr3_aa: CASSARVTSTDTQYF
j_call: TRBJ1-3; v_call: TRBV10-2; cdr3_aa: CASSESAAGNTIYF
j_call: TRBJ1-4; v_call: TRBV6-5; cdr3_aa: CASSYSPRGREKLFF
j_call: TRBJ2-3; v_call: TRBV6-2/TRBV6-3; cdr3_aa: CASSYPGLAGGHRTSTDTQYF
j_call: TRBJ2-7; v_call: TRBV2; cdr3_aa: CASSESGAINEQYF
j_call: .; v_call: TRBV15; cdr3_aa: CATSRDPDSFYEQYF
j_call: TRBJ2-1; v_call: TRBV7-6; cdr3_aa: CASSFGQGGNEQFF
j_call: TRBJ2-3; v_call: TRBV24-1; cdr3_aa: CATAPQGSDTQYF
j_call: TRBJ2-1; v_call: TRBV9; cdr3_aa: CASSVRPGLAGVNEQFF
j_call: TRBJ2-7; v_call: TRBV5-5; cdr3_aa: CASSLEVISYEQYF
j_call: TRBJ2-1; v_call: TRBV4-1; cdr3_aa: CASSHGVLAGWSYNEQFF
j_call: TRBJ2-7; v_call: TRBV29-1; cdr3_aa: CSVEPRDSNEQYF
j_call: TRBJ2-1; v_call: TRBV9; cdr3_aa: CASSVRLAGGYNEQFF
j_call: TRBJ2-7; v_call: TRBV5-4; cdr3_aa: CASSSRLAGGKQYF
j_call: TRBJ2-5; v_call: TRBV7-3; cdr3_aa: CASSPTGLETQYF
j_call: TRBJ2-1; v_call: TRBV10-3; cdr3_aa: CAISTPNRVYNEQFF
j_call: TRBJ2-1; v_call: TRBV18; cdr3_aa: CASSSRSTGDPYNEQFF
j_call: TRBJ2-7; v_call: TRBV2; cdr3_aa: CASRVGTAVGEQYF
j_call: TRBJ1-2; v_call: TRBV6-5; cdr3_aa: CASRPGTTPWAGYTF
j_call: TRBJ2-1; v_call: TRBV5-1; cdr3_aa: CASSFQREIYNEQFF
j_call: TRBJ2-7; v_call: TRBV20-1; cdr3_aa: CSALSPAGSYEQYF
j_call: TRBJ2-7; v_call: TRBV5-1; cdr3_aa: CASSRNSGSYEQYF
j_call: TRBJ2-5; v_call: TRBV5-1; cdr3_aa: CASRATRTQYF
j_call: TRBJ2-3; v_call: TRBV7-9; cdr3_aa: CASSLQGATDTQYF
j_call: TRBJ1-4; v_call: TRBV20-1; cdr3_aa: CSGRDRVSNEKLFF
j_call: TRBJ2-6; v_call: TRBV4-1; cdr3_aa: CASSQEPGRFFSGANVLTF
j_call: TRBJ2-1; v_call: TRBV10-1; cdr3_aa: CASSGPAAYNEQFF
j_call: TRBJ1-2; v_call: TRBV7-9; cdr3_aa: CASSRGTGVDYGYTF
j_call: TRBJ2-3; v_call: TRBV7-2; cdr3_aa: CASSRKTDTQYF
j_call: TRBJ2-1; v_call: TRBV7-9; cdr3_aa: CASSPKAGGGNEQFF
j_call: TRBJ2-1; v_call: TRBV7-2; cdr3_aa: CASSPGTTPYNEQFF
j_call: TRBJ2-3; v_call: TRBV7-8; cdr3_aa: CASSYLPRRGTDTQYF
j_call: .; v_call: TRBV2; cdr3_aa: CASSGGREETQYF
j_call: TRBJ2-3; v_call: TRBV20-1; cdr3_aa: CSARIRGTDTQYF
j_call: TRBJ2-1; v_call: TRBV24-1; cdr3_aa: CATSDSTPYRNEQFF
j_call: TRBJ1-6; v_call: TRBV2; cdr3_aa: CASSGGGLRNSPLHF
j_call: TRBJ1-2; v_call: TRBV7-9; cdr3_aa: CASSGRDSLPYGYTF
j_call: TRBJ2-1; v_call: TRBV29-1; cdr3_aa: CSVEASGNGAEQFF
j_call: TRBJ2-1; v_call: TRBV12-3/TRBV12-4; cdr3_aa: CASTGGRSAYNEQFF
j_call: TRBJ1-2; v_call: TRBV7-9; cdr3_aa: CASSSRTGRVYGYTF
j_call: TRBJ2-1; v_call: TRBV20-1; cdr3_aa: CSARGNNEQFF
j_call: TRBJ2-7; v_call: TRBV5-1; cdr3_aa: CASSGGGRNAYEQYF
j_call: TRBJ1-1; v_call: TRBV10-1; cdr3_aa: CASSEYRAAEAFF
j_call: TRBJ2-3; v_call: TRBV12-5; cdr3_aa: CASVGRDTDTQYF
j_call: TRBJ2-1; v_call: TRBV12-3/TRBV12-4; cdr3_aa: CASSRGLAFGQFF